The rows below give T cell receptor beta chains drawn from one sample of a study of naive and memory T cell subsets. TCRdb redid the calling of the UMI-ligation and nested PCR reads with MiXCR, one entry per CDR3 protein. The sample lists under 150,000 distinct CDR3 sequences, 17% seen once, with around 0.14% in the top ten. The sequenced material came from naive CD4+ T cells from blood. All receptors come from a human donor in good health. Each CDR3 is given without its conserved first and last residue. The D gene is left open where the match is weak.

V gene: TRBV12-3/TRBV12-4; J gene: TRBJ2-7; D gene: -; CDR3 protein: ASSLFSQTYEQY
V gene: TRBV7-9; J gene: TRBJ2-3; D gene: TRBD2; CDR3 protein: ASSLRLAGSTDTQY
V gene: TRBV2; J gene: TRBJ1-1; D gene: TRBD1; CDR3 protein: VTTQGAYSNTEAF
V gene: TRBV6-1; J gene: TRBJ1-6; D gene: TRBD1; CDR3 protein: ASEGQGFPMPNSPLH
V gene: TRBV12-3/TRBV12-4; J gene: TRBJ1-6; D gene: -; CDR3 protein: ASSRGGTRRSPLH
V gene: TRBV12-3/TRBV12-4; J gene: TRBJ2-1; D gene: TRBD2; CDR3 protein: ASSLRTSPNNEQF
V gene: TRBV4-1; J gene: TRBJ1-2; D gene: TRBD1; CDR3 protein: ASSQYRGIYGYT
V gene: TRBV6-2/TRBV6-3; J gene: TRBJ2-2; D gene: TRBD2; CDR3 protein: ASRLAGGTGELF
V gene: TRBV5-1; J gene: TRBJ1-1; D gene: -; CDR3 protein: ASSLAVRGMGAEAF
V gene: TRBV4-2; J gene: TRBJ2-7; D gene: -; CDR3 protein: ASSQAPSYEQY
V gene: TRBV6-5; J gene: TRBJ2-7; D gene: TRBD2; CDR3 protein: ASSRSGTHSYEQY
V gene: TRBV6-2/TRBV6-3; J gene: TRBJ2-2; D gene: -; CDR3 protein: ASRLLGRTNTGELF
V gene: TRBV14; J gene: TRBJ1-2; D gene: -; CDR3 protein: ASSQGRTRVNYGYT
V gene: TRBV20-1; J gene: TRBJ2-1; D gene: TRBD2; CDR3 protein: SARVISGPNEQF
V gene: TRBV5-6; J gene: TRBJ2-1; D gene: TRBD2; CDR3 protein: ASSSLPLAGVGEQF
V gene: TRBV15; J gene: TRBJ1-2; D gene: -; CDR3 protein: ATSRVDSGWGYGYT
V gene: TRBV7-3; J gene: TRBJ2-1; D gene: TRBD2; CDR3 protein: ASSSGTYNEQF
V gene: TRBV18; J gene: TRBJ2-1; D gene: -; CDR3 protein: ASSPGTGPYNEQF
V gene: TRBV14; J gene: TRBJ2-1; D gene: -; CDR3 protein: ASSQGVREQF
V gene: TRBV27; J gene: TRBJ2-2; D gene: TRBD2; CDR3 protein: ASSFYPPSGSNTGELF
V gene: TRBV5-1; J gene: TRBJ1-1; D gene: -; CDR3 protein: ASSFNRNTEAF
V gene: TRBV7-7; J gene: TRBJ2-3; D gene: TRBD2; CDR3 protein: ASSSVAGADTQY
V gene: TRBV12-3/TRBV12-4; J gene: TRBJ1-3; D gene: -; CDR3 protein: ASSFLGANGNTIY
V gene: TRBV12-3/TRBV12-4; J gene: TRBJ1-5; D gene: -; CDR3 protein: ASSLGQANNQPQH
V gene: TRBV6-2/TRBV6-3; J gene: TRBJ2-2; D gene: -; CDR3 protein: ASSPTLGDGGHRNTGELF
V gene: TRBV7-3; J gene: TRBJ2-3; D gene: TRBD2; CDR3 protein: ASSPFMSGRHPSTDTQY
V gene: TRBV7-2; J gene: TRBJ2-1; D gene: TRBD2; CDR3 protein: ASSLSLRLAGSDEQF
V gene: TRBV20-1; J gene: TRBJ2-5; D gene: -; CDR3 protein: SARWGGETQY
V gene: TRBV29-1; J gene: TRBJ2-1; D gene: TRBD1; CDR3 protein: SVKGALGNEQF
V gene: TRBV3-1; J gene: TRBJ2-1; D gene: -; CDR3 protein: ASSQDPGIKQF
V gene: TRBV7-9; J gene: TRBJ2-2; D gene: -; CDR3 protein: ASTLKVALANTGELF
V gene: TRBV10-3; J gene: TRBJ2-7; D gene: -; CDR3 protein: AIRGTGTISYEQY
V gene: TRBV20-1; J gene: TRBJ2-3; D gene: -; CDR3 protein: SARDLLGRDRDTQY
V gene: TRBV7-2; J gene: TRBJ1-2; D gene: -; CDR3 protein: ASSLGGDPNYGYT
V gene: TRBV18; J gene: TRBJ2-1; D gene: TRBD2; CDR3 protein: ASSPVVAGVSYNEQF
V gene: TRBV5-1; J gene: TRBJ2-7; D gene: TRBD2; CDR3 protein: ASSLLAGASYEQY